These T cell receptor beta chains were read from a single sample in a study of blood T cell repertoires in COVID-19. Libraries were prepared by immunoSEQ multiplex PCR; TCRdb keeps only in-frame clonotypes and omits some of them. The sample yields under 250,000 clones, more than 85% seen once. Sequenced material: peripheral blood. These receptors all come from a man aged 60-69 years with COVID-19, enrolled during active disease. Each CDR3 is given with its conserved first and last residue. A D gene is named only where the DNA matches it firmly. A clone size is listed for some rows: how often the clone was seen (once, few, many), or a class if it is expanded.

V gene	CDR3 length	J gene	clone size	D gene	CDR3 DNA	CDR3 protein
TRBV5-1	15	TRBJ2-2	.	TRBD1	TGCGCCAGCAGCTACAGGACAGGGAGCACCGGGGAGCTGTTTTTT	CASSYRTGSTGELFF
TRBV27	16	TRBJ1-5	once	.	TGTGCCAGCAGTTTTAATACGGTCGACAGACATCAGCCCCAGCATTTT	CASSFNTVDRHQPQHF
TRBV6-5	15	TRBJ1-1	.	TRBD1	TGTGCCAGCACTGTACAGGGGCACACGAACACTGAAGCTTTCTTT	CASTVQGHTNTEAFF
TRBV24-1	15	TRBJ2-3	.	TRBD1	TGTGCCACCCGACGCACAGGGGCCCTCACAGATACGCAGTATTTT	CATRRTGALTDTQYF
TRBV19	14	TRBJ2-1	.	TRBD1	TGTGCCAGTATGGTCCAGCAGGGGGTAGGGGAGCAGTTCTTC	CASMVQQGVGEQFF
TRBV7-9	13	TRBJ2-1	.	.	TGTGCCAGCAGCTTAGAACAGGGCAATGAGCAGTTCTTC	CASSLEQGNEQFF
TRBV30	13	TRBJ2-1	.	TRBD2	TGTGCCTCGACACCGGGAGCGGGGCATGAGCAGTTCTTC	CASTPGAGHEQFF
TRBV7-2	14	TRBJ1-2	.	.	TGTGCCAGCAGCTTGGAGCAGGGACTACATGGCTACACCTTC	CASSLEQGLHGYTF
TRBV6-1	15	TRBJ2-3	.	TRBD2	TGTGCCAGCAGTCCTAGCGGGGGTAGCACAGATACGCAGTATTTT	CASSPSGGSTDTQYF
TRBV2	15	TRBJ2-5	.	.	TGTGCCAGCAGTGAAGTAACGGGGGGCATGGAGACCCAGTACTTC	CASSEVTGGMETQYF
TRBV18	13	TRBJ2-7	once	.	TGTGCCAGCTCTCGGGACAAATACTACGAGCAGTACTTC	CASSRDKYYEQYF
TRBV4-1	19	TRBJ1-5	.	TRBD1	TGCGCCAGCAGCCAAGATTTTAAAGCGGGACAGGGTATCAATCAGCCCCAGCATTTT	CASSQDFKAGQGINQPQHF
TRBV28	14	TRBJ1-1	.	.	TGTGCCAGCAGTTTACAATACTTGAACACTGAAGCTTTCTTT	CASSLQYLNTEAFF
TRBV7-8	16	TRBJ2-2	.	TRBD2	TGTGCCAGCAGCTATGGACTAGCGGGGGTAGGCGGGGAGCTGTTTTTT	CASSYGLAGVGGELFF
TRBV5-1	15	TRBJ2-4	once	.	TGCGCCAGCAGCCGCTCCGACAGGCAACAAAACATTCAGTACTTC	CASSRSDRQQNIQYF
TRBV7-3	17	TRBJ2-1	.	TRBD1	TGTGCCAGCAGCCCCCGCCCCCGACAGGGGCCATACAATGAGCAGTTCTTC	CASSPRPRQGPYNEQFF
TRBV11-2	15	TRBJ2-1	.	.	TGTGCCAGCAGCTTAGATGGCGGGACCTACAATGAGCAGTTCTTC	CASSLDGGTYNEQFF
TRBV24-1	15	TRBJ2-1	.	.	TGTGCCACCAGTGATGGGGCAGGGCAATACAATGAGCAGTTCTTC	CATSDGAGQYNEQFF